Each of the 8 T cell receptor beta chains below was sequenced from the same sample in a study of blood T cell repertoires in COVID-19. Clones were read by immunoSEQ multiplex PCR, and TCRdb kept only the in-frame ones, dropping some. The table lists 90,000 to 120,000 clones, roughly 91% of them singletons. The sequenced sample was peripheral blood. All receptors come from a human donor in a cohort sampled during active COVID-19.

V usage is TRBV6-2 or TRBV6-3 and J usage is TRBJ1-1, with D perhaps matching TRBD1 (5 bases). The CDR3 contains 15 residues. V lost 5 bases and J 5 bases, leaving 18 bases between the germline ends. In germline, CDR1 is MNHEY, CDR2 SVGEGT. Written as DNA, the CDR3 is TGTGCCAGCAGTACGGTACGGGGGGGTACGACTGAAGCTTTCTTT. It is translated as CASSTVRGGTTEAFF.

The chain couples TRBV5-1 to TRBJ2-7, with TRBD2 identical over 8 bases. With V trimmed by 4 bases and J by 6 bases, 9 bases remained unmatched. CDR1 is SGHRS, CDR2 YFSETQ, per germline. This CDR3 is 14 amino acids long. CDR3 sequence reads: CASSPGGVRFEQYF. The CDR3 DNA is TGCGCCAGCAGCCCCGGGGGGGTTCGGTTCGAGCAGTACTTC.

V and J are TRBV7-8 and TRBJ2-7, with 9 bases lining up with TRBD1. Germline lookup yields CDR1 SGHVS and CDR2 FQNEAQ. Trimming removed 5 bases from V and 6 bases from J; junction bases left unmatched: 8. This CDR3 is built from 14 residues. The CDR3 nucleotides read TGTGCCAGCAGCCCATGGGACAGGGTCGGCGAGCAGTACTTC. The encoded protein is CASSPWDRVGEQYF.

The CDR3 reads CASSPISRTATNQPQHF. The CDR3 region has the DNA TGTGCCAGCAGCCCCATTAGCCGGACAGCTACTAATCAGCCCCAGCATTTT. The J gene is TRBJ1-5, the V gene TRBV28; weak D call: TRBD1 (6 bases). The ends were cut back, 6 bases at V and 4 bases at J, with 22 bases in the middle. This CDR3 contains 17 residues. Germline V lookup: CDR1 MDHEN, CDR2 SYDVKM. Together with reference TRBV28 and TRBJ1-5, the CDR3 gives the full variable domain: DVKVTQSSRYLVKRTGEKVFLECVQDMDHENMFWYRQDPGLGLRLIYFSYDVKMKEKGDIPEGYSVSREKKERFSLILESASTNQTSMYLCASSPISRTATNQPQHFGDGTRLSIL.

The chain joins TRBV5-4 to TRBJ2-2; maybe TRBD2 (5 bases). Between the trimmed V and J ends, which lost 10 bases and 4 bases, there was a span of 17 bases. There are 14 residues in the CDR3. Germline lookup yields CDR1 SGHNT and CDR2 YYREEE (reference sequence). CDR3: CAGESQAATGELFF. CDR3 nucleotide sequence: TGTGCCGGGGAGTCGCAGGCCGCCACCGGGGAGCTGTTTTTT.

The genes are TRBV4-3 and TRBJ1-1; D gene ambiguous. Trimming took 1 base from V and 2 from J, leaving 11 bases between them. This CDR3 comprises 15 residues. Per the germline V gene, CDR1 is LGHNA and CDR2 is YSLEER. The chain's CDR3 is CASSQGSLGNTEAFF. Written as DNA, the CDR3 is TGCGCCAGCAGCCAAGGGAGTCTTGGAAACACTGAAGCTTTCTTT.

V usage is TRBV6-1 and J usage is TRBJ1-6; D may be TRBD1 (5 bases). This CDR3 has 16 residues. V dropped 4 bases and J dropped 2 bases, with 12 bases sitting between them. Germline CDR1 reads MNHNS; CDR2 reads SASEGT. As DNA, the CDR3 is TGTGCCAGCAGTGGAAGGCAGGGCGCCTATAATTCACCCCTCCACTTT. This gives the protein CASSGRQGAYNSPLHF.

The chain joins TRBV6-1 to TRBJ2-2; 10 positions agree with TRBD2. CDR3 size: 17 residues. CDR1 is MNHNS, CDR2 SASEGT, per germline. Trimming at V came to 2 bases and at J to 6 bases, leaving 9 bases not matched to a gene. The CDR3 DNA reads TGTGCCAGCAGTGAAAGCGTAAGGACTAGCGGACCCGGGGAGCTGTTTTTT. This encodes CASSESVRTSGPGELFF.